This is a list of T cell receptor beta chains from one sample in a study of T cell responses to AZD1222 COVID-19 vaccine. Data came from immunoSEQ multiplex PCR; TCRdb stores just in-frame clones and leaves some out. The repertoire holds about 140,000 clones, with approximately 90% as singletons. The sample consisted of peripheral blood, taken on day 0 of AZD1222 vaccination. The receptors were sampled from an adult in good health. CDR3s include the opening cysteine and the closing phenylalanine or tryptophan. D genes are given only for firm matches. A clone size is listed for some rows: how often the clone was seen (once, few, many), or a class if it is expanded.

j_call d_call v_call clone_size cdr3_nt cdr3_aa
TRBJ1-2 NA TRBV7-9 NA TGTGCCAGCAGCTTAACTCAGGGAGCCTATGGCTACACCTTC CASSLTQGAYGYTF
TRBJ2-5 NA TRBV5-1 NA TGCGCCAGCAGCATGGAGGGGCGCGGTGGGGAAGAGACCCAGTACTTC CASSMEGRGGEETQYF
TRBJ2-3 NA TRBV6-4 NA TGTGCCAGCAGTACCAAAAATAGAGATACGCAGTATTTT CASSTKNRDTQYF
TRBJ1-1 NA TRBV6-5 NA TGTGCCAGCAGTTACTCTGGGGGCCGGGGGAACACTGAAGCTTTCTTT CASSYSGGRGNTEAFF
TRBJ1-3 NA TRBV28 NA TGTGCCAGCAGTTTTAGGGCGGCGGGAAACACCATATATTTT CASSFRAAGNTIYF
TRBJ2-2 NA TRBV5-1 NA TGCGCCAGCAGCCGTGGCATCTTCTCAAACACCGGGGAGCTGTTTTTT CASSRGIFSNTGELFF
TRBJ2-7 TRBD2 TRBV19 once TGTGCCAGTAGGGGAGCGGGAGAGGGCCACGAGCAGTACTTC CASRGAGEGHEQYF
TRBJ2-1 NA TRBV11-2 NA TGTGCCAGCAGCCCAGCAGTGGGTGAGCAGTTCTTC CASSPAVGEQFF
TRBJ1-1 NA TRBV19 NA TGTGCCAGTGGCGGGGGACCTAACACTGAAGCTTTCTTT CASGGGPNTEAFF
TRBJ2-1 TRBD2 TRBV2 NA TGTGCCAGCATCACTAGCGGGAGCGTTTACAATGAGCAGTTCTTC CASITSGSVYNEQFF
TRBJ2-5 TRBD1 TRBV6-5 NA TGTGCCAGCAAAGGGACAGGGTACTTTGAGACCCAGTACTTC CASKGTGYFETQYF
TRBJ2-7 TRBD1 TRBV9 NA TGTGCCAGCAGCGTAGGACAGGGGGCCTACGAGCAGTACTTC CASSVGQGAYEQYF
TRBJ1-2 NA TRBV9 NA TGTGCCAGCAGCCCAAACAGGGATGGAAACTATGGCTACACCTTC CASSPNRDGNYGYTF
TRBJ1-2 TRBD1 TRBV30 NA TGTGCCTGGAGTAAAGGGACAGGGGGAGCCTATGGCTACACCTTC CAWSKGTGGAYGYTF
TRBJ2-2 TRBD1 TRBV12-5 NA TGTGCTAGTGGCCCCCTCGGGCAGGGGGCTTTCGGGGAGCTGTTTTTT CASGPLGQGAFGELFF
TRBJ2-3 NA TRBV5-1 NA TGCGCCAGCAGCTATCCAGGTTCAGATACGCAGTATTTT CASSYPGSDTQYF
TRBJ1-2 TRBD1 TRBV4-3 NA TGCGCCAGCAGCCAAGATGGGTCAGGGGGTTCCTATGGCTACACCTTC CASSQDGSGGSYGYTF
TRBJ1-4 TRBD1 TRBV2 NA TGTGCCAGCAGTAGTCACAGGGGGGGTGAAAAACTGTTTTTT CASSSHRGGEKLFF
TRBJ2-7 NA TRBV2 NA TGTGCCAGCAGTGATCGTTACGAGCAGTACTTC CASSDRYEQYF
TRBJ1-1 TRBD1 TRBV19 NA TGTGCCAGTAGACGACAGGGGGCGCCGGCTTTCTTT CASRRQGAPAFF
TRBJ2-1 NA TRBV2 NA TGTGCCAGCAAGGGTAGGACGGTTTCCTACAATGAGCAGTTCTTC CASKGRTVSYNEQFF
TRBJ2-3 TRBD2 TRBV9 NA TGTGCCAGCAGCGTAGTTGGGACTAGCGCCCTCACAGATACGCAGTATTTT CASSVVGTSALTDTQYF
TRBJ1-5 NA TRBV9 NA TGTGCCAGCAGCGTAGACTGGGGGTCTCCCAATCAGCCCCAGCATTTT CASSVDWGSPNQPQHF
TRBJ1-6 NA TRBV5-1 NA TGCGCCAGCAGCTTGGAAGGAGTTAATTCACCCCTCCACTTT CASSLEGVNSPLHF
TRBJ2-7 NA TRBV4-2 NA TGTGCCAGCAGCGTCCGGGACGGTGATTCCTACGAGCAGTACTTC CASSVRDGDSYEQYF
TRBJ2-1 TRBD2 TRBV4-1 NA TGCGCCAGCAGCCAACCCGTGGGCGGGAGGGTTTACAATGAGCAGTTCTTC CASSQPVGGRVYNEQFF
TRBJ1-1 TRBD1 TRBV28 NA TGTGCCAGCAGACGACAGGGCGGGGACACTGAAGCTTTCTTT CASRRQGGDTEAFF
TRBJ1-4 NA TRBV29-1 once TGCAGTTACCCCTCCGGTTCGGACCGTAACAGAGAAAAACTGTTTTTT CSYPSGSDRNREKLFF
TRBJ2-1 NA TRBV6-2/TRBV6-3 NA TGTGCCAGCAGTTACTTTCCATTCCCCCTTAGCAGGGTGGAGTTCTTC CASSYFPFPLSRVEFF
TRBJ2-5 NA TRBV19 once TGTGCCAGTAGTACCCAAGAGACCCAGTACTTC CASSTQETQYF
TRBJ2-3 NA TRBV18 NA TGTGCCAGCTCAGGGGGCACAGATACGCAGTATTTT CASSGGTDTQYF
TRBJ2-1 NA TRBV19 NA TGTGCCAGTAGTACTGAACGGGTTCCTGAGCAGTTCTTC CASSTERVPEQFF
TRBJ2-7 TRBD2 TRBV30 NA TGTGCCTGGAGTGTGTCCGGGAGGCCCTCCTACGAGCAGTACTTC CAWSVSGRPSYEQYF
TRBJ1-1 NA TRBV7-9 NA TGTGCCAGCAGCTTAGCGGGAGGGAACACTGAAGCTTTCTTT CASSLAGGNTEAFF
TRBJ1-2 NA TRBV9 NA TGTGCCAGCAGCGCCTACAGGGACGGCTACACCTTC CASSAYRDGYTF
TRBJ2-7 TRBD2 TRBV9 NA TGTGCCAGCAGCGTAACAGCGGGAGCGTGGAACGAGCAGTACTTC CASSVTAGAWNEQYF
TRBJ2-2 NA TRBV4-1 NA TGCGCCAGCAGCCAAGGATTTAGCACCGGGGAGCTGTTTTTT CASSQGFSTGELFF
TRBJ1-6 NA TRBV12-3/TRBV12-4 NA TGTGCCAGCAGTTTAGGTGAGGATTCACCCCTCCACTTT CASSLGEDSPLHF
TRBJ2-3 TRBD1 TRBV24-1 NA TGTGCCACCAGTGATTGGGGGACAGGCAGCACAGATACGCAGTATTTT CATSDWGTGSTDTQYF
TRBJ1-4 NA TRBV7-8 NA TGTGCCAGCAGCCCACGGGCCGGAGACTTTGAAAAACTGTTTTTT CASSPRAGDFEKLFF
TRBJ2-1 NA TRBV4-3 once TGCGCCAGCAGCCGTTCAGGGGAGGGCTACAATGAGCAGTTCTTC CASSRSGEGYNEQFF
TRBJ2-7 NA TRBV6-5 NA TGTGCCACCCGGACAGGGAGGGCCTATGAGCAGTACTTC CATRTGRAYEQYF
TRBJ1-5 NA TRBV4-2 NA TGTGCCAGCAGCCAAGCGCTGTTGAGGGATCAGCCCCAGCATTTT CASSQALLRDQPQHF
TRBJ1-4 TRBD1 TRBV7-9 NA TGTGCCAGCAGCTTAGGACAGGGGAGTGAAAAACTGTTTTTT CASSLGQGSEKLFF
TRBJ2-1 NA TRBV4-1 NA TGCGCCAGCAGCTTACTAGTGGAGGGGGTCGGGACGCAGTTCTTC CASSLLVEGVGTQFF
TRBJ2-7 NA TRBV2 NA TGTGCCAGCAGTGAATTTATCGAGCAGTACTTC CASSEFIEQYF
TRBJ1-4 TRBD1 TRBV29-1 NA TGCAGCGTTCTGGGACAGGGGACTAATGAAAAACTGTTTTTT CSVLGQGTNEKLFF
TRBJ1-1 NA TRBV24-1 NA TGTGCCTCGTCGGGGGGTGAGGACACTGAAGCTTTCTTT CASSGGEDTEAFF
TRBJ2-1 NA TRBV7-6 NA TGTGCCAGCAGCTACTTGGCCAATGAGCAGTTCTTC CASSYLANEQFF
TRBJ1-1 NA TRBV4-1 NA TGCGCCAGCAGCCCCGAGGGGAGTCGGGAGAACACTGAAGCTTTCTTT CASSPEGSRENTEAFF